Listed below are T cell receptor beta chains from one sample, sequenced in a study of Graves' ophthalmopathy and Graves' hyperthyroidism. TCRdb re-analysed the multiplex PCR reads in MiXCR, keeping a single row per CDR3 protein. The sample yields 350,000 to 400,000 distinct CDR3 sequences, less than 20% seen once. The sequenced sample consisted of peripheral blood. The receptors here all came from a woman aged 18-29 years with stable Graves' hyperthyroidism. Both conserved end residues are part of each CDR3. The order of the fields is V gene, J gene, clone size, D gene, CDR3 protein, CDR3 DNA. The D gene is left open where the match is weak. Expanded clones are given a class, and other clones once, few, many or no size at all.

>TRBV7-2|TRBJ1-3|many|TRBD1
CASSLGQAGDTIYF
TGTGCCAGCAGCCTCGGACAGGCAGGGGACACCATATATTTT
>TRBV2|TRBJ2-5|many|TRBD1
CASTRDRQETQYF
TGTGCCAGCACTCGGGACAGACAAGAGACCCAGTACTTC
>TRBV28|TRBJ2-7|.|.
CASSLGYMRRVKINSYEQYF
TGTGCCAGCAGTTTAGGGTATATGAGGAGGGTGAAGATAAATTCCTACGAGCAGTACTTC
>TRBV7-6|TRBJ1-5|many|TRBD1
CASSFADRDGHSNQPQHF
TGTGCCAGCAGCTTTGCGGACAGGGACGGCCATAGCAATCAGCCCCAGCATTTT
>TRBV6-1|TRBJ2-2|.|.
CASSEPGTNTGELFF
TGTGCCAGCAGTGAGCCGGGAACGAACACCGGGGAGCTGTTTTTT
>TRBV6-1|TRBJ1-5|many|.
CASSEANRPSINQPQHF
TGTGCCAGCAGTGAAGCAAACAGGCCCTCCATCAATCAGCCCCAGCATTTT
>TRBV7-9|TRBJ2-7|many|.
CASSSYQYSYEQYF
TGTGCCAGCAGCTCCTACCAGTACTCCTACGAGCAGTACTTC
>TRBV27|TRBJ1-1|many|TRBD1
CASSYQTGSNTEAFF
TGTGCCAGCAGTTATCAGACAGGGTCCAACACTGAAGCTTTCTTT
>TRBV20-1|TRBJ2-5|many|.
CSALASQETQYF
TGCAGTGCCCTAGCCTCCCAAGAGACCCAGTACTTC
>TRBV12-5|TRBJ1-2|many|.
CASGWGPHGYTF
TGTGCTAGTGGTTGGGGACCGCATGGCTACACCTTC
>TRBV20-1|TRBJ2-7|many|.
CSARGGRGIPYEQYF
TGCAGTGCTAGAGGGGGGCGGGGAATCCCCTACGAGCAGTACTTC
>TRBV5-1|TRBJ1-2|many|TRBD1
CASSPLKGANYGYTF
TGCGCCAGCAGCCCTTTGAAGGGGGCGAACTATGGCTACACCTTC
>TRBV20-1|TRBJ2-7|many|TRBD1
CSAPGTGLYEQYF
TGCAGTGCTCCCGGGACAGGGCTCTACGAGCAGTACTTC
>TRBV7-9|TRBJ1-2|many|.
CASSTPDRTRDGYTF
TGTGCCAGCAGCACCCCCGACAGGACGAGAGATGGCTACACCTTC
>TRBV12-5|TRBJ1-5|.|.
CASGLVIWPDQPQHF
TGTGCTAGTGGTTTGGTAATTTGGCCAGATCAGCCCCAGCATTTT
>TRBV7-8|TRBJ1-5|many|.
CASSTEGLSYKPQHF
TGTGCCAGCAGCACAGAGGGCCTTAGCTACAAGCCCCAGCATTTT
>TRBV5-1|TRBJ1-2|.|.
CASSLVASAHGYTF
TGCGCCAGCAGCTTGGTGGCATCGGCGCATGGCTACACCTTC
>TRBV7-3|TRBJ2-2|.|.
CASSLNAGANTGELFF
TGTGCCAGCAGCTTAAACGCAGGGGCGAACACCGGGGAGCTGTTTTTT
>TRBV13|TRBJ1-1|.|.
CASGGAGVDLEEAFF
TGTGCCAGCGGCGGGGCTGGGGTGGACCTTGAGGAAGCTTTCTTT
>TRBV29-1|TRBJ1-3|many|TRBD1
CSVADRLSGNTIYF
TGCAGCGTTGCGGACAGGCTATCTGGAAACACCATATATTTT
>TRBV2|TRBJ2-7|many|.
CASWGIPVLYEQYF
TGTGCCAGCTGGGGCATCCCCGTACTCTACGAGCAGTACTTC
>TRBV12-3/TRBV12-4|TRBJ2-5|.|.
CASSHKIQGQETQYF
TGTGCCAGCAGTCATAAAATCCAGGGACAAGAGACCCAGTACTTC
>TRBV18|TRBJ2-7|.|.
CASSPSLASSYEQYF
TGTGCCAGCTCCCCCAGCCTAGCGAGCTCCTACGAGCAGTACTTC
>TRBV7-9|TRBJ1-5|many|.
CASSLADNQPQHF
TGTGCCAGCAGCTTAGCCGACAATCAGCCCCAGCATTTT
>TRBV10-3|TRBJ2-7|many|.
CAIPLEQYF
TGTGCCATCCCCCTCGAGCAGTACTTC
>TRBV29-1|TRBJ2-2|many|.
CSVQDGYTGELFF
TGCAGCGTTCAGGACGGGTACACCGGGGAGCTGTTTTTT
>TRBV29-1|TRBJ2-6|few|.
CSVGASGANVLTF
TGCAGCGTTGGGGCTTCTGGGGCCAACGTCCTGACTTTC
>TRBV2|TRBJ1-1|once|.
CASSNWGGTEAFF
TGTGCCAGCAGCAACTGGGGGGGGACTGAAGCTTTCTTT
>TRBV6-1|TRBJ2-7|many|.
CASSDQQGSGAYEQYF
TGTGCCAGCAGTGATCAACAGGGATCGGGCGCCTACGAGCAGTACTTC
>TRBV20-1|TRBJ1-2|many|.
CSARVPQGRSGYTF
TGCAGTGCTAGAGTTCCGCAGGGGCGAAGCGGCTACACCTTC
>TRBV24-1|TRBJ2-2|many|.
CATSDARETGELFF
TGTGCCACCAGTGATGCCAGGGAGACCGGGGAGCTGTTTTTT
>TRBV20-1|TRBJ2-7|.|TRBD2
CSARDPFLAGGQEQYF
TGCAGTGCTAGAGACCCCTTTCTAGCGGGGGGGCAGGAGCAGTACTTC
>TRBV20-1|TRBJ2-5|many|TRBD2
CSADRTSGGETQYF
TGCAGTGCTGACAGGACTAGCGGGGGAGAGACCCAGTACTTC
>TRBV29-1|TRBJ1-1|few|.
CSVGGTPERAFF
TGCAGCGTGGGAGGCACTCCGGAGAGAGCTTTCTTT
>TRBV7-3|TRBJ1-1|many|TRBD1
CASSLGTGSAEAFF
TGTGCCAGCAGCTTAGGGACAGGGAGTGCTGAAGCTTTCTTT
>TRBV7-2|TRBJ2-2|many|.
CASSWGNSNTGELFF
TGTGCCAGCAGCTGGGGAAACAGCAACACCGGGGAGCTGTTTTTT
>TRBV12-3/TRBV12-4|TRBJ1-1|many|TRBD1
CASSWVQGTEAFF
TGTGCCAGCAGTTGGGTACAGGGGACTGAAGCTTTCTTT
>TRBV19|TRBJ2-7|many|TRBD2
CASSSPSGGPPYEQYF
TGTGCCAGTAGTTCCCCTAGCGGGGGGCCACCCTACGAGCAGTACTTC
>TRBV5-5|TRBJ1-5|few|.
CASSIVTLSPQHF
TGTGCCAGCAGCATTGTAACCCTGTCGCCCCAGCATTTT
>TRBV5-1|TRBJ1-1|many|.
CASRAIRADTEAFF
TGCGCCAGCAGGGCGATCCGGGCTGACACTGAAGCTTTCTTT
>TRBV5-5|TRBJ2-5|.|.
CASSLTLYQEAQYF
TGTGCCAGCAGCCTTACACTGTACCAAGAGGCCCAGTACTTC
>TRBV6-1|TRBJ1-5|many|.
CASSGSSRAREDQPQHF
TGTGCCAGCAGTGGTTCCAGCCGTGCGCGCGAAGATCAGCCCCAGCATTTT
>TRBV18|TRBJ1-2|few|.
CASSPLEGGAANYGYTF
TGTGCCAGCTCCCCATTGGAGGGAGGCGCAGCTAACTATGGCTACACCTTC
>TRBV3-1|TRBJ2-7|many|.
CASSQSVYEQYF
TGTGCCAGCAGCCAATCGGTCTACGAGCAGTACTTC
>TRBV6-1|TRBJ2-2|many|.
CASRGSRPGELFF
TGTGCCAGCAGAGGTAGCAGGCCCGGGGAGCTGTTTTTT
>TRBV4-2|TRBJ2-5|.|.
CASSQPDLGETQYF
TGTGCCAGCAGCCAACCGGACTTGGGAGAGACCCAGTACTTC
>TRBV15|TRBJ2-5|many|.
CATSRDQPKVETQYF
TGTGCCACCAGCAGAGACCAACCCAAGGTAGAGACCCAGTACTTC
>TRBV12-5|TRBJ2-2|many|.
CASGLVSGELFF
TGTGCTAGTGGTTTGGTATCCGGGGAGCTGTTTTTT